A selection of T cell receptor beta chains follows, all from one sample in a study of blood T cell repertoires in COVID-19. Clones were read by immunoSEQ multiplex PCR, and TCRdb kept only the in-frame ones, dropping some. The sample records about 200,000 clones, about 82% being singletons. Sequenced material: PBMCs or T cells enriched from blood (not recorded which). These receptors all stem from a man in his forties with acute COVID-19. Each CDR3 is given with its conserved first and last residue. D genes are given only for firm matches. Only part of the rows carry a size: once, few, many, or a class if the clone is expanded.

CDR3aa: CASSVGGQGGQPQHF; CDR3nt: TGTGCCAGCAGCGTAGGTGGGCAGGGAGGGCAGCCCCAGCATTTT; d_gene: -; v_gene: TRBV9; j_gene: TRBJ1-5; abundance: -
CDR3aa: CASSLAPGHPRLGNTIYF; CDR3nt: TGTGCCAGCAGCTTGGCCCCGGGACACCCTCGACTCGGAAACACCATATATTTT; d_gene: -; v_gene: TRBV7-9; j_gene: TRBJ1-3; abundance: -
CDR3aa: CASSPRLAASTDTQYF; CDR3nt: TGCGCCAGCAGCCCGCGACTAGCGGCTAGCACAGATACGCAGTATTTT; d_gene: TRBD2; v_gene: TRBV5-1; j_gene: TRBJ2-3; abundance: -
CDR3aa: CASSVNPPNSHNEQFF; CDR3nt: TGTGCCAGCAGCGTAAACCCCCCGAACTCCCACAATGAGCAGTTCTTC; d_gene: -; v_gene: TRBV9; j_gene: TRBJ2-1; abundance: -
CDR3aa: CASILLEGLHKTQYF; CDR3nt: TGTGCCAGCATCCTCCTGGAGGGTCTCCACAAGACCCAGTACTTC; d_gene: -; v_gene: TRBV6-7; j_gene: TRBJ2-5; abundance: -
CDR3aa: CASSLGRSNQPQHF; CDR3nt: TGTGCCAGCAGTTTGGGGCGGAGCAATCAGCCCCAGCATTTT; d_gene: -; v_gene: TRBV28; j_gene: TRBJ1-5; abundance: -
CDR3aa: CASSQTGWNIQYF; CDR3nt: TGCGCCAGCAGCCAAACAGGGTGGAACATTCAGTACTTC; d_gene: -; v_gene: TRBV4-1; j_gene: TRBJ2-4; abundance: -
CDR3aa: CASSQALTGGSEKLFF; CDR3nt: TGCGCCAGCAGCCAAGCGCTAACAGGGGGCTCTGAAAAACTGTTTTTT; d_gene: TRBD1; v_gene: TRBV4-3; j_gene: TRBJ1-4; abundance: -
CDR3aa: CASKGWGAPDEQYF; CDR3nt: TGTGCCAGCAAGGGCTGGGGAGCCCCCGACGAGCAGTACTTT; d_gene: -; v_gene: TRBV27; j_gene: TRBJ2-7; abundance: -
CDR3aa: CASSLTTGTGTYEQYF; CDR3nt: TGTGCCAGCAGTCTTACCACCGGGACTGGAACCTACGAGCAGTACTTC; d_gene: -; v_gene: TRBV5-6; j_gene: TRBJ2-7; abundance: -
CDR3aa: CASSPLQKGRDIQYF; CDR3nt: TGTGCCAGCAGCCCCCTCCAAAAGGGGCGCGACATTCAGTACTTC; d_gene: -; v_gene: TRBV7-3; j_gene: TRBJ2-4; abundance: once
CDR3aa: CASPRGHGNQPQHF; CDR3nt: TGTGCCAGCCCTAGGGGACACGGCAATCAGCCCCAGCATTTT; d_gene: -; v_gene: TRBV19; j_gene: TRBJ1-5; abundance: -
CDR3aa: CASGLPPVPGLAGYNEQFF; CDR3nt: TGTGCTAGTGGTTTGCCACCGGTCCCGGGACTAGCGGGGTACAATGAGCAGTTCTTC; d_gene: TRBD2; v_gene: TRBV12-5; j_gene: TRBJ2-1; abundance: -
CDR3aa: CASSDIGGASYEQYF; CDR3nt: TGTGCCAGCAGCGACATAGGAGGGGCCTCCTACGAGCAGTACTTC; d_gene: -; v_gene: TRBV7-8; j_gene: TRBJ2-7; abundance: -
CDR3aa: CASSSSGRGVNEQFF; CDR3nt: TGTGCCAGCAGCTCTAGCGGGAGAGGGGTCAATGAGCAGTTCTTC; d_gene: TRBD2; v_gene: TRBV7-2; j_gene: TRBJ2-1; abundance: once
CDR3aa: CATSDSFLIYTQYF; CDR3nt: TGTGCCACCAGTGATTCCTTTTTAATCTATACGCAGTATTTT; d_gene: -; v_gene: TRBV24-1; j_gene: TRBJ2-3; abundance: -
CDR3aa: CASSIGGRANYNEQFF; CDR3nt: TGTGCCAGTAGTATCGGCGGGAGGGCAAACTACAATGAGCAGTTCTTC; d_gene: TRBD2; v_gene: TRBV19; j_gene: TRBJ2-1; abundance: -
CDR3aa: CASSQGLLGHTQYF; CDR3nt: TGTGCCAGCAGCCAGGGTCTCCTTGGACATACGCAGTATTTT; d_gene: -; v_gene: TRBV11-2; j_gene: TRBJ2-3; abundance: once
CDR3aa: CASRPRAGSYNEQFF; CDR3nt: TGTGCCAGCCGACCCAGGGCGGGATCCTACAATGAGCAGTTCTTC; d_gene: -; v_gene: TRBV2; j_gene: TRBJ2-1; abundance: few
CDR3aa: CASSILGGGNQPQHF; CDR3nt: TGTGCCAGCAGCATCCTAGGGGGCGGCAATCAGCCCCAGCATTTT; d_gene: TRBD1; v_gene: TRBV6-5; j_gene: TRBJ1-5; abundance: few
CDR3aa: CASSDRGSSYEQYF; CDR3nt: TGTGCCAGCAGTGACAGGGGCAGCTCCTACGAGCAGTACTTC; d_gene: -; v_gene: TRBV6-1; j_gene: TRBJ2-7; abundance: -
CDR3aa: CATSDSSTDTQYF; CDR3nt: TGTGCCACCAGTGACTCTAGCACAGATACGCAGTATTTT; d_gene: -; v_gene: TRBV24-1; j_gene: TRBJ2-3; abundance: -
CDR3aa: CASSSLGLAGGRSETQYF; CDR3nt: TGTGCCAGCAGTTCCCTAGGACTAGCGGGAGGAAGATCGGAGACCCAGTACTTC; d_gene: TRBD2; v_gene: TRBV28; j_gene: TRBJ2-5; abundance: -
CDR3aa: CASNPGSGSDTQYF; CDR3nt: TGTGCCAGCAACCCGGGTAGCGGGAGTGATACGCAGTATTTT; d_gene: TRBD2; v_gene: TRBV7-3; j_gene: TRBJ2-3; abundance: -
CDR3aa: CASSLLGGSYNEQFF; CDR3nt: TGTGCCAGCAGCTTACTCGGGGGCTCCTACAATGAGCAGTTCTTC; d_gene: -; v_gene: TRBV7-3; j_gene: TRBJ2-1; abundance: -
CDR3aa: CASSSGAQGGEQYF; CDR3nt: TGCGCCAGCAGCAGCGGAGCACAGGGTGGCGAGCAGTACTTC; d_gene: -; v_gene: TRBV5-1; j_gene: TRBJ2-7; abundance: -